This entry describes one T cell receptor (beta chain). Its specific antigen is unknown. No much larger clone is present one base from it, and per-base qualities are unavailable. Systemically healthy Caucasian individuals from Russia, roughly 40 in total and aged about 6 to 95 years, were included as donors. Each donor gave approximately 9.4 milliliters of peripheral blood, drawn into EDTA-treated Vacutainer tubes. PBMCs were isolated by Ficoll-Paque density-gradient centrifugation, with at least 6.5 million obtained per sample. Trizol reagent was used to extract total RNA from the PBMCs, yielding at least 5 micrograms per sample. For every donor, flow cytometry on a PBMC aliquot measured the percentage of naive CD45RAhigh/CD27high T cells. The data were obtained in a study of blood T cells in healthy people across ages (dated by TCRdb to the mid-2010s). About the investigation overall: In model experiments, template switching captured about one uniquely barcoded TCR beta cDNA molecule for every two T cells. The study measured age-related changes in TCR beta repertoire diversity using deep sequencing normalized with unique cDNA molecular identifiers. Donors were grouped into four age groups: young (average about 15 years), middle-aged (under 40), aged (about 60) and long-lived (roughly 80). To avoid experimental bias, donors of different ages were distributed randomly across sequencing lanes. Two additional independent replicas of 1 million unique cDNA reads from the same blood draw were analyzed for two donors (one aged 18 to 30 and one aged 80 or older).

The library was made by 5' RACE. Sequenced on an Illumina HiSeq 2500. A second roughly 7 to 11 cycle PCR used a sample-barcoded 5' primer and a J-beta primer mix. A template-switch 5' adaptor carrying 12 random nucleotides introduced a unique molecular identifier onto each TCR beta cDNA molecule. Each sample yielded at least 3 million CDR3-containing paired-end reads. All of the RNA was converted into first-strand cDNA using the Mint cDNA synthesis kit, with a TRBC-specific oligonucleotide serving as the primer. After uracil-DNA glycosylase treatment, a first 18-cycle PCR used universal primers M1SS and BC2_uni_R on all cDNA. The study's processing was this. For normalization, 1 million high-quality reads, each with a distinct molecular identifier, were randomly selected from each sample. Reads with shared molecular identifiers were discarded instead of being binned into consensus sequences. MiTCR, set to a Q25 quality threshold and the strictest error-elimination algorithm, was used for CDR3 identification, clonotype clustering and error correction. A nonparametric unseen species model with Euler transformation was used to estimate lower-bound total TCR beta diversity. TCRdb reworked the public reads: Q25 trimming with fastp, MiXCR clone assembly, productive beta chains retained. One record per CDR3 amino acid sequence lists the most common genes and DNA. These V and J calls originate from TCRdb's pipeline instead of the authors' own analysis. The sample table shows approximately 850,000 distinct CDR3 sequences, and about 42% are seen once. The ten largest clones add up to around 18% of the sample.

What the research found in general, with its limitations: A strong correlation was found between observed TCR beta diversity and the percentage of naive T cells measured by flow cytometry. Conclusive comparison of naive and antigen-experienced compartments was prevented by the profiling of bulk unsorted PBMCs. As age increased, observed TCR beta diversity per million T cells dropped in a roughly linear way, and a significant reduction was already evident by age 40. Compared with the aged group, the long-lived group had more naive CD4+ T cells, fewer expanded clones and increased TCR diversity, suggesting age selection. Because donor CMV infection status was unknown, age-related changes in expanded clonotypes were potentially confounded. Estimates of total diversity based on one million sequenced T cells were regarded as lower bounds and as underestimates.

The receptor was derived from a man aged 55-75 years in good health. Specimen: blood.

This receptor carries the CDR3 CASSLGTQSGTQFF. The DNA sequence is given as TGTGCCAGCAGTCTCGGGACTCAATCGGGGACCCAGTTCTTC. In this chain, TRBV6-1 is recombined with TRBJ2-1; perhaps TRBD2 is the D gene, with 6 bases matching. Via the germline V gene, CDR1 is MNHNS and CDR2 SASEGT. V was cut back by 5 bases and J by 13 bases, leaving a gap of 21 bases between them. Including cysteine and phenylalanine, the CDR3 has 14 amino acids. The kept DNA is CDR3 alone, 42 bases in frame from the first base.